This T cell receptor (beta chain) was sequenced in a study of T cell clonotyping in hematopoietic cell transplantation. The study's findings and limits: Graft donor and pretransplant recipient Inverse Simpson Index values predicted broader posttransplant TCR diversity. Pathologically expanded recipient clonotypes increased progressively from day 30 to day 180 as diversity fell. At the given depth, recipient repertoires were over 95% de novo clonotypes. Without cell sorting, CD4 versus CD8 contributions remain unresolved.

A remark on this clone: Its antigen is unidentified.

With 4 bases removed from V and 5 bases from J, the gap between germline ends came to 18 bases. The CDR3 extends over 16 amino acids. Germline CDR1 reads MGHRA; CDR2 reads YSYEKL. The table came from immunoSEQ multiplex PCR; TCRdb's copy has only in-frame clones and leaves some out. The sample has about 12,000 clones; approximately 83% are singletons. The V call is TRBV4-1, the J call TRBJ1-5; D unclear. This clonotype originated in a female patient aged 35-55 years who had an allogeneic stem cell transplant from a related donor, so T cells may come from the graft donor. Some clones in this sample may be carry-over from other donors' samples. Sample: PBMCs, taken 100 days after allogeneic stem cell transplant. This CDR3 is CASSPLLSRGDQPQHF. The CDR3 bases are TGCGCCAGCAGCCCGTTACTCTCTCGTGGGGATCAGCCCCAGCATTTT.